The 12 T cell receptor beta chains given below trace back to one sample, sequenced in a study of blood T cell repertoires in COVID-19. Only in-frame clones appear in the TCRdb table, and some are missing; sequencing was by immunoSEQ multiplex PCR. Of approximately 260,000 clones listed, roughly 88% were seen once; the top ten hold 2% to 2.5%. The specimen was peripheral blood. These TCRs come from a woman in her thirties or forties who had recovered from COVID-19.

The V and J genes are TRBV7-9 and TRBJ2-5; unclear D gene. V lost 1 base to trimming and J lost 2 bases, with 8 bases between them. This CDR3 comprises 14 residues. The V gene's germline CDR1 is SEHNR and CDR2 FQNEAQ (reference sequence). The CDR3 DNA follows: TGTGCCAGCAGCTTAGTTACAGCTCAAGAGACCCAGTACTTC. Protein sequence: CASSLVTAQETQYF.

Regarding this clone: This sample includes further DNA sequences coding for the same CDR3. The rearrangement uses TRBV7-9 and TRBJ1-3, with no clear D. Trimming cost V 5 bases and J 4 bases, with 12 bases left between them. Looked up from germline, CDR1 is SEHNR and CDR2 is FQNEAQ (reference sequence). This CDR3 region has 14 residues. CDR3 nucleotide sequence: TGTGCCAGCAGCCTGGGGAGCTCCGGAAACACCATATATTTT. Translation gives CASSLGSSGNTIYF.

This clone was detected a few times. The chain is built from TRBV7-2 and TRBJ2-7; a possible D gene is TRBD1 (7 bases). CDR1 and CDR2 (germline): SGHTA, FQGNSA. Trimming removed 6 bases from V and 2 bases from J, with 17 bases in between. CDR3 size: 15 residues. The CDR3 sequence is CASRAGQMVTYEQYF. In DNA form, the CDR3 reads TGTGCCAGCAGGGCGGGACAGATGGTAACCTACGAGCAGTACTTC.

The V and J genes are TRBV29-1 and TRBJ1-2, with unresolved D. Trimming took 6 bases from V and 4 from J, leaving 15 bases between them. The CDR3 runs 13 residues. Per the germline V gene, CDR1 is SQVTM and CDR2 is ANQGSEA. The CDR3 sequence: CSVDGVGLYGYTF. The CDR3 region has the DNA TGCAGCGTGGACGGGGTTGGCCTCTATGGCTACACCTTC.

The CDR3 DNA reads TGCAGCGTTGCAAAGGACAGTCGTAATTCACCCCTCCACTTT. It translates to CSVAKDSRNSPLHF. The rearrangement links TRBV29-1 to TRBJ1-6; TRBD1 is a possible D gene (6 bases). CDR3 length equals 14 residues. From germline, CDR1 is SQVTM and CDR2 ANQGSEA. Trimming took off 4 bases at V and 6 bases at J, with 13 bases between the two ends.

The chain uses TRBV2 and TRBJ2-7; tentatively, D is TRBD1 (5 bases). Germline values: CDR1 SNHLY, CDR2 FYNNEI. The CDR3 covers 11 residues. V lost 8 bases and J lost 6, with 11 bases in between. Here the CDR3 reads CASSGNFEQYF. As DNA, the CDR3 is TGTGCCAGCTCAGGGAACTTCGAGCAGTACTTC.

The chain uses TRBV27 and TRBJ2-2; weak D call: TRBD1 (9 bases). V was trimmed by 4 bases and J by 7 bases, leaving 25 bases between them. The CDR3 sequence is 18 residues long. The germline V gene encodes CDR1 MNHEY and CDR2 SMNVEV (reference sequence). The DNA for the CDR3 is TGTGCCAGCAGTTCCTCGGGACAGGGAAGCGGGAGATACGGGGAGCTGTTTTTT. Its translation is CASSSSGQGSGRYGELFF.

The chain has TRBV7-8 and TRBJ1-1; a weak D match, TRBD1 (6 bases). V lost 1 base and J lost 4, with 13 bases in between. CDR1 and CDR2 (germline): SGHVS, FQNEAQ. This CDR3 comprises 15 residues. The CDR3 bases are TGTGCCAGCAGCTTAGTAGCGGGGGGCATCACTGAAGCTTTCTTT. Translated: CASSLVAGGITEAFF. The full variable domain, rest sourced from reference TRBV7-8 and TRBJ1-1, is GAGVSQSPRYKVAKRGQDVALRCDPISGHVSLFWYQQALGQGPEFLTYFQNEAQLDKSGLPSDRFFAERPEGSVSTLKIQRTQQEDSAVYLCASSLVAGGITEAFFGQGTRLTVV.

The genes are TRBV28 and TRBJ1-2, with 11 positions matching TRBD1. The CDR3 is 14 amino acids. Germline CDR1 and CDR2: MDHEN and SYDVKM. Trimming took 5 bases from V and 8 from J; bases not matched to a gene: 7. The CDR3 reads CASSPGQGVRGYTF. The CDR3, as DNA: TGTGCCAGCAGTCCGGGACAGGGGGTGAGAGGCTACACCTTC.

The chain combines TRBV5-4 with TRBJ1-5; no definite D call. In germline, CDR1 is SGHNT, CDR2 YYREEE (reference sequence). V gave up 0 bases and J gave up 6 bases, with 10 bases separating them. This CDR3 is built from 14 residues. The CDR3 DNA is TGTGCCAGCAGCTTGGAGCCCGGAGGTCAGCCCCAGCATTTT. Its translation is CASSLEPGGQPQHF.

The genes are TRBV19 and TRBJ2-1, with D possibly TRBD2 on 5 matching bases. Germline CDR1 is LNHDA and CDR2 is SQIVND (reference sequence). The ends were cut back, 8 bases at V and 9 bases at J, with 20 bases in the middle. The length of the CDR3 is 14 residues. CDR3 bases: TGTGCCAGTTCCGCCGTGAGGGCTGTGGTTGAGCAGTTCTTC. Translating it yields CASSAVRAVVEQFF.

This clone came up once. The chain combines TRBV7-2 with TRBJ2-7, with D unclear. The V gene's germline CDR1 is SGHTA and CDR2 FQGNSA. The ends were cut back, 5 bases at V and 4 bases at J, with 9 bases in the middle. The CDR3 is 12 residues long. The DNA of the CDR3 is TGTGCCAGCAGCCCGCCTCGGTACGAGCAGTACTTC. Its translation is CASSPPRYEQYF.